Listed below are T cell receptor beta chains from one sample, sequenced in a study of blood T cell repertoires in COVID-19. This table comes from immunoSEQ multiplex PCR, and its TCRdb copy is limited to in-frame clones, with some not included. Altogether more than 120,000 clones are present, approximately 88% being singletons, with the ten largest covering 0.75% to 0.95%. The specimen sequenced was peripheral blood. These receptors were obtained from a woman in her fifties or sixties with acute or convalescent COVID-19. Each CDR3 is given with its conserved first and last residue. D genes are given only for firm matches. Clone size, where shown, is once, few, many, or a class for clones that have expanded.

j_call clone_size v_call d_call cdr3_nt cdr3_aa
TRBJ2-5 once TRBV6-5 NA TGTGCCAGCAGTTACTCGACAGGCAGTCAAGAGACCCAGTACTTC CASSYSTGSQETQYF
TRBJ2-5 NA TRBV6-5 NA TGTGCCAGCATAGAAAGAGGGAAGGGAGAGACCCAGTACTTC CASIERGKGETQYF
TRBJ1-2 NA TRBV14 NA TGTGCCAGCAGCCAAGTTACAACCTCTGGCTACACCTTC CASSQVTTSGYTF
TRBJ2-1 NA TRBV29-1 NA TGCAGCGTTGATTCTCAGGTGGTCCACAATGAGCAGTTCTTC CSVDSQVVHNEQFF
TRBJ1-4 NA TRBV11-2 TRBD1 TGTGCCAGCAGTTTGACAGGGTTTGGCGAAAAACTGTTTTTT CASSLTGFGEKLFF
TRBJ2-2 NA TRBV5-1 NA TGCGCCAGCAGCTTGGCCGGGGTGGGTTCGAACACCGGGGAGCTGTTTTTT CASSLAGVGSNTGELFF
TRBJ2-1 NA TRBV24-1 TRBD2 TGTGCCACCAGTGATTTCGCCGGGAGCGGGAAGTACAATGAGCAGTTCTTC CATSDFAGSGKYNEQFF
TRBJ1-1 NA TRBV5-1 NA TGCGCCAGCAGCTTGGAATTTGGCGGCCTAACTGAAGCTTTCTTT CASSLEFGGLTEAFF
TRBJ2-5 NA TRBV5-1 TRBD2 TGCGCCAGCAGCCTAGGGACTAGCGCGCTCCAAGAGACCCAGTACTTC CASSLGTSALQETQYF
TRBJ1-1 NA TRBV28 TRBD1 TGTGCCAGCAGATCACAGGGGGCGTCCACTGAAGCTTTCTTT CASRSQGASTEAFF
TRBJ1-2 NA TRBV7-6 TRBD1 TGTGCCAGCAGCGACCGGACAGGGGGCGGCTACACCTTC CASSDRTGGGYTF
TRBJ2-7 few TRBV2 NA TGTGCCGTGACTGGTAGCTCCTACGAGCAGTACTTC CAVTGSSYEQYF
TRBJ1-1 NA TRBV7-8 TRBD1 TGTGCCAGCACCGGACAGGGCAAGAACACTGAAGCTTTCTTT CASTGQGKNTEAFF
TRBJ1-2 NA TRBV5-1 NA TGCGCCAGCAGCTTGGGAGGGTATGGCTACACCTTC CASSLGGYGYTF
TRBJ1-3 NA TRBV19 NA TGTGCCAGTAGAAGTGACACCAACTCTGGAAACACCATATATTTT CASRSDTNSGNTIYF
TRBJ1-1 NA TRBV5-1 NA TGCGCCAGCCGTCTACGGGCGGGGGACACTGAAGCTTTCTTT CASRLRAGDTEAFF
TRBJ1-4 NA TRBV11-2 TRBD1 TGTGCCAGCAGCTGGGACAGGCTAAATGAAAAACTGTTTTTT CASSWDRLNEKLFF
TRBJ1-2 NA TRBV12-5 NA TGTGCTAGTGGTTTGCCGGACATACAACACACCACCTCCGGTGGCTACACCTTC CASGLPDIQHTTSGGYTF
TRBJ2-7 NA TRBV2 TRBD1 TGTGCCAGCAGAGGGGAAGGGACAGGGGGTTACGAGCAGTACTTC CASRGEGTGGYEQYF
TRBJ2-1 NA TRBV3-1/TRBV3-2 TRBD2 TGTGCCAGCAGCCAAGTGTCTAGCGGGGCCTACAATGAGCAGTTCTTC CASSQVSSGAYNEQFF
TRBJ2-1 NA TRBV27 TRBD2 TGTGCCAGCAGTTTATCTGCCGGGACTACTTACAATGAGCAGTTCTTC CASSLSAGTTYNEQFF
TRBJ1-6 NA TRBV28 NA TGTGCCAGCAGCCCCCAGGTCTCGGTGTCACCCCTCCACTTT CASSPQVSVSPLHF
TRBJ2-1 once TRBV10-1 NA TGCGCCAGCAGCTCAACCGCAGGGAATGATGAGCAGTTCTTC CASSSTAGNDEQFF
TRBJ2-3 NA TRBV12-5 TRBD1 TGTGCTAGTGGTTTGGCAGGGGGCACCACAGATACGCAGTATTTT CASGLAGGTTDTQYF
TRBJ2-1 NA TRBV6-4 NA TGTGCCAGCAGTGACGTGGCAGGGGAACACAATGAGCAGTTCTTC CASSDVAGEHNEQFF
TRBJ2-5 NA TRBV3-1/TRBV3-2 TRBD2 TGTGCCAGCAGCCAAGCCCTAGCGGGAAGGGTATCAGAGACCCAGTACTTC CASSQALAGRVSETQYF
TRBJ2-3 NA TRBV4-2 TRBD2 TGTGCCAGCAGCCAAGTAGCGGGAGAGGGTACAGATACGCAGTATTTT CASSQVAGEGTDTQYF
TRBJ2-7 once TRBV15 TRBD2 TGTGCCACCAGTCCTCCGGGAGGCTCCTACGAGCAGTACTTC CATSPPGGSYEQYF
TRBJ1-1 NA TRBV10-3 NA TGTGCCATCAGTGAGCAGAGGGCAACTGAAGCTTTCTTT CAISEQRATEAFF
TRBJ1-6 NA TRBV2 NA TGTGCCAGCAGTGAACGCAGGGCTCAAAATTCACCCCTCCACTTT CASSERRAQNSPLHF
TRBJ1-2 NA TRBV6-5 TRBD1 TGTGCCAGCAGTTACCGAGGGGGCTTCTATGGCTACACCTTC CASSYRGGFYGYTF
TRBJ1-2 once TRBV5-1 NA TGCGCCAGCAGCCTGGGACAAAAACCACACTATGGCTACACCTTC CASSLGQKPHYGYTF
TRBJ1-2 once TRBV24-1 TRBD1 TGTGCCACCAGTGATAGGGGACAGGCTCCCCTCTATGGCTACACCTTC CATSDRGQAPLYGYTF
TRBJ1-5 NA TRBV6-1 TRBD1 TGTGCCAGCAGTGCGACGTCTTGGACAGGGGATTATAGCAATCAGCCCCAGCATTTT CASSATSWTGDYSNQPQHF
TRBJ1-2 NA TRBV19 NA TGTGCCAGTAGTATAGACCCCAATGCGGGAAGGGATGGCTACACCTTC CASSIDPNAGRDGYTF
TRBJ2-1 NA TRBV3-1/TRBV3-2 NA TGTGCCAGCAGCCAAGATAGGAGTTCCAATGAGCAGTTCTTC CASSQDRSSNEQFF
TRBJ2-1 NA TRBV10-1 NA TGCGCCAGCAGTGAGCAGGGGATAGTCAATGAGCAGTTCTTC CASSEQGIVNEQFF
TRBJ2-7 few TRBV30 TRBD1 TGTGCCTGGAGTGTAAACACCGGGACAGTCTACGAGCAGTACTTC CAWSVNTGTVYEQYF
TRBJ2-6 NA TRBV9 NA TGTGCCAGCAGCTCAGGGTTCGGGGCCAACGTCCTGACTTTC CASSSGFGANVLTF
TRBJ2-1 NA TRBV24-1 TRBD2 TGTGCCACCAGTGACCGGGGGACTAGCGGGAGAAATGAGCAGTTCTTC CATSDRGTSGRNEQFF
TRBJ1-2 NA TRBV6-5 NA TGTGCCAGCAGTTACTCCGGGGGGATCTATGGCTACACCTTC CASSYSGGIYGYTF
TRBJ2-1 once TRBV5-6 NA TGTGCCAGCAGCCGGGAGAGGGTGGCCTACAATGAGCAGTTCTTC CASSRERVAYNEQFF
TRBJ2-3 NA TRBV19 TRBD2 TGTGCCAGTCAGAATAGCGGGGGGCCCCCAGATACGCAGTATTTT CASQNSGGPPDTQYF
TRBJ1-1 NA TRBV30 NA TGTGCCTGGAGTGGACAAATGAACACTGAAGCTTTCTTT CAWSGQMNTEAFF
TRBJ1-2 NA TRBV3-1/TRBV3-2 NA TGTGCCAGCAGCCTACCGGGACAAATGGATGGCTACACCTTC CASSLPGQMDGYTF
TRBJ2-1 NA TRBV4-2 NA TGTGCCAGCAGACAAGATAAGGGGCTAGGACATAATGAGCAGTTCTTC CASRQDKGLGHNEQFF
TRBJ1-5 NA TRBV5-5 NA TGTGCCAGTTCAATGTGGACACTTAGCAATCAGCCCCAGCATTTT CASSMWTLSNQPQHF
TRBJ2-1 NA TRBV10-3 TRBD2 TGTGCCATCAGTGAGGGGACTAGCGGGAGGTCCTACAATGAGCAGTTCTTC CAISEGTSGRSYNEQFF
TRBJ2-3 NA TRBV19 NA TGTGCCAGTAGTATACGGGGGGATACGCAGTATTTT CASSIRGDTQYF
TRBJ2-3 NA TRBV6-5 NA TGTGCCAGCACCCCTCAAGGGGAAGATACGCAGTATTTT CASTPQGEDTQYF
TRBJ2-1 NA TRBV10-2 NA TGCGCCAGCAGTGAGTCGTGGGGGGATTCCTACAATGAGCAGTTCTTC CASSESWGDSYNEQFF
TRBJ1-2 NA TRBV21-1 NA TGTGCCAGCAGCAAAGGGGACAGGGGGCGGGACTATGGCTACACCTTC CASSKGDRGRDYGYTF